This is a list of T cell receptor beta chains from one sample in a study of Graves' ophthalmopathy and Graves' hyperthyroidism. MiXCR was run by TCRdb on the multiplex PCR reads, yielding one entry per CDR3 protein. The sample has 620,000 or so distinct CDR3 sequences; approximately 22% are singletons. Material: peripheral blood. These receptors all stem from a woman in her late teens or twenties with stable Graves' hyperthyroidism. Some clones in this sample may be carry-over from other donors' samples. Both conserved end residues are part of each CDR3. The order of the fields is D gene, clone size, V gene, J gene, CDR3 protein, CDR3 DNA. D genes are given only for firm matches. Where a row states a size, it is once, few, many or the class of an expanded clone; other rows omit it.

TRBD2,NA,TRBV29-1,TRBJ2-7,CSAEGIRGLPTYEQYF,TGCAGCGCTGAGGGCATTCGGGGACTACCAACCTACGAGCAGTACTTC
TRBD2,many,TRBV6-1,TRBJ2-5,CASSAKTSRETQYF,TGTGCCAGCAGTGCAAAGACTAGCCGAGAGACCCAGTACTTC
TRBD1,many,TRBV11-2,TRBJ1-2,CASSLDHWDSPLYGYTF,TGTGCCAGCAGCTTAGATCATTGGGACAGCCCCCTGTATGGCTACACCTTC
NA,NA,TRBV3-1,TRBJ2-7,CASSLSGFLSYEQYF,TGTGCCAGCAGTCTGAGCGGGTTCCTCTCCTACGAGCAGTACTTC
NA,many,TRBV28,TRBJ2-7,CASSLTMGAGIDEQYF,TGTGCCAGCAGTCTGACGATGGGAGCGGGTATCGACGAGCAGTACTTC
NA,many,TRBV20-1,TRBJ1-6,CSGRSNSPLHF,TGCAGTGGTAGGTCCAATTCACCCCTCCACTTT
TRBD1,many,TRBV7-3,TRBJ2-4,CASSATGTENIQYF,TGTGCCAGCAGCGCAACCGGGACAGAAAACATTCAGTACTTC
NA,many,TRBV5-1,TRBJ1-1,CASSSGAGSGTEAFF,TGCGCCAGCAGCTCCGGGGCGGGTTCAGGGACTGAAGCTTTCTTT
NA,many,TRBV28,TRBJ1-2,CASSLQGGLGGYTF,TGTGCCAGCAGTCTTCAAGGGGGTTTAGGTGGCTACACCTTC
NA,few,TRBV18,TRBJ1-1,CAGSRQEMSTEAFF,TGTGCCGGCTCTCGACAGGAGATGAGCACTGAAGCTTTCTTT
NA,many,TRBV6-1,TRBJ1-1,CASSPGARNTEAFF,TGTGCCAGCTCCCCGGGGGCGCGTAACACTGAAGCTTTCTTT
NA,many,TRBV28,TRBJ2-4,CASSFPIRNTKNIQYF,TGTGCCAGCAGTTTTCCCATTAGAAATACCAAAAACATTCAGTACTTC
TRBD1,many,TRBV11-2,TRBJ1-1,CASSLDQGANTEAFF,TGTGCCAGCAGCTTAGATCAGGGGGCGAACACTGAAGCTTTCTTT
NA,many,TRBV3-1,TRBJ1-2,CASSQVSSGNYGYTF,TGTGCCAGCAGCCAAGTTAGTTCGGGGAACTATGGCTACACCTTC
NA,many,TRBV5-1,TRBJ2-4,CASSLELAAKNIQYF,TGCGCCAGCAGCTTGGAGCTAGCAGCCAAAAACATTCAGTACTTC
TRBD1,few,TRBV6-4,TRBJ1-6,CASSGGQANSPLHF,TGTGCCAGCAGTGGGGGACAGGCGAATTCACCCCTCCACTTT
NA,few,TRBV24-1,TRBJ2-2,CATSDPGANTGELFF,TGTGCCACCAGTGATCCGGGGGCGAACACCGGGGAGCTGTTTTTT
NA,NA,TRBV12-3/TRBV12-4,TRBJ2-5,CASSREGPPGWTQYF,TGTGCCAGCTCCCGGGAAGGCCCACCTGGATGGACCCAGTACTTC
NA,many,TRBV27,TRBJ2-7,CASSLGDPRAHEQYF,TGTGCCAGCAGTTTAGGGGACCCTAGGGCCCACGAGCAGTACTTC
NA,NA,TRBV6-1,TRBJ2-7,CASSEGGLLYEQYF,TGTGCCAGCAGTGAGGGCGGGCTGCTCTACGAGCAGTACTTC
TRBD1,few,TRBV2,TRBJ1-2,CASSQDRGRYGYTF,TGTGCCAGCAGCCAGGACAGGGGCCGGTATGGCTACACCTTC
TRBD1,many,TRBV7-2,TRBJ1-2,CASSFPGGWDGYTF,TGTGCCAGCAGCTTCCCAGGGGGCTGGGATGGCTACACCTTC
TRBD1,many,TRBV12-5,TRBJ2-7,CASGSRDRAYEQYF,TGTGCTAGTGGGTCCCGGGACAGGGCCTACGAGCAGTACTTC
NA,many,TRBV12-3/TRBV12-4,TRBJ2-2,CASTENWRASNTGELFF,TGTGCCAGCACCGAGAATTGGCGGGCCTCGAACACCGGGGAGCTGTTTTTT
TRBD1,NA,TRBV20-1,TRBJ2-7,CSAPNPDRASYEQYF,TGCAGTGCTCCCAACCCGGACAGGGCTTCCTACGAGCAGTACTTC